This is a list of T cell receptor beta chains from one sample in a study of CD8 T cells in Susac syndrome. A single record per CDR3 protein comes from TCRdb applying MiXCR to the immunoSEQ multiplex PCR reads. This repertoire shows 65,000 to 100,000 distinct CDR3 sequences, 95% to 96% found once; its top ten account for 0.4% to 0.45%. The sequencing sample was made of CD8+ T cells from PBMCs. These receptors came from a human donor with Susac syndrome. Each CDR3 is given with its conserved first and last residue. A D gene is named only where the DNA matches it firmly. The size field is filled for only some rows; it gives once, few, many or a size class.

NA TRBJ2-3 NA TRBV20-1 TGCAGTGCTAGAGCGGCCCTAAGCACAGATACGCAGTATTTT CSARAALSTDTQYF
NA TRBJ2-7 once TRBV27 TGTGCCAGCAGTTTAGGGCGGGGGCCCTACGAGCAGTACTTC CASSLGRGPYEQYF
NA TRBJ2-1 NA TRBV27 TGTGCCAGCAGTGTCCTGGGGAATGAGCAGTTCTTC CASSVLGNEQFF
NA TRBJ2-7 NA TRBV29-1 TGCAGCGTTGAATACCCAGGGAAGGACTACGAGCAGTACTTC CSVEYPGKDYEQYF
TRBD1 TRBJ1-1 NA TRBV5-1 TGCGCCAGCAGCTTATACGGACAGGCTAACACTGAAGCTTTCTTT CASSLYGQANTEAFF
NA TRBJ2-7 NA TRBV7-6 TGTGCCAGCAGCCTCGGGACCGTCTACGAGCAGTACTTC CASSLGTVYEQYF
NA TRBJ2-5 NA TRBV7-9 TGTGCCAGCAGCCCTGCCTTACCAGGGGATCAAGAGACCCAGTACTTC CASSPALPGDQETQYF
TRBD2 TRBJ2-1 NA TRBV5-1 TGCGCCAGCAGCTACGGACTAGCGGGAGGGAGTCACAATGAGCAGTTCTTC CASSYGLAGGSHNEQFF
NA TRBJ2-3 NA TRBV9 TGTGCCAGCAGCGTAGGTCTAATTGACGATACGCAGTATTTT CASSVGLIDDTQYF
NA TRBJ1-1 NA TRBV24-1 TGTGCCACCAGTGATTCCGGACAGAAAGCTTTCTTT CATSDSGQKAFF
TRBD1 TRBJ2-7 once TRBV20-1 TGCAGTGCTAGCGGACAGGGACCCTCCTACGAGCAGTACTTC CSASGQGPSYEQYF
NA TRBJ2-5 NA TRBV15 TGTGCCACCAGCAGTTTGCCCGAGGCCCAGTACTTC CATSSLPEAQYF
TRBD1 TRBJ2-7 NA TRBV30 TGTGCCTGGAGCCCCGGGACAGGGGATGTGTACTTC CAWSPGTGDVYF
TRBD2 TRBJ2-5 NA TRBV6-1 TGTGCCAGCAGTGAATGGGTGGGAGGGGTGGAGACCCAGTACTTC CASSEWVGGVETQYF
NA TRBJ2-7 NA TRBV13 TGTGCCAGCAGCTTAGGGGGGGACTACGAGCAGTACTTC CASSLGGDYEQYF
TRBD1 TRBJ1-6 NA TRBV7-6 TGTGCCAGCAGCTTACGGCCCGTGGGACAGAGCTTTAATTCACCCCTCCACTTT CASSLRPVGQSFNSPLHF
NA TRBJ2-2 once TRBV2 TGTGCCAGCAGACCCGGAGGGCGGGCCGGGGAGCTGTTTTTT CASRPGGRAGELFF
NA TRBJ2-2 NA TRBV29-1 TGCAGCGTCCTGGTTTTTCGAGGGGCGAGCACCGGGGAGCTGTTTTTT CSVLVFRGASTGELFF
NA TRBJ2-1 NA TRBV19 TGTGCCAGTAGTATGCTAGCAGGCCTCAATGAGCAGTTCTTC CASSMLAGLNEQFF
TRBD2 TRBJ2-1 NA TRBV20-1 TGCAGTGCTAGAGATCGGGGTAGCGGGCGACAGCAGTTCTTC CSARDRGSGRQQFF
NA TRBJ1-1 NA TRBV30 TGTGCCTGGAGTGTGACCGGGTTGGGGGTGAACACTGAAGCTTTCTTT CAWSVTGLGVNTEAFF
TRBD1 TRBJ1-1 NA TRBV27 TGTGCCAGCAGATTTTACAGGGGGCACACTGAAGCTTTCTTT CASRFYRGHTEAFF
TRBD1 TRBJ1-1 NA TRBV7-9 TGTGCCAGCAGCTCCACCGGGACAGGTGGACCAACCTCTGAAGCTTTCTTT CASSSTGTGGPTSEAFF
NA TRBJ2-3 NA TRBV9 TGTGCCAGCAGCCGTAGTGGGGCCAGAGATACGCAGTATTTT CASSRSGARDTQYF
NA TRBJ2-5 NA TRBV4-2 TGTGCCAGCAGCCGCGCGCGGGGCAGAGAGACCCAGTACTTC CASSRARGRETQYF
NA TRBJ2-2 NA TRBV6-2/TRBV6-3 TGTGCCAGCAGTTACTTGGGGTACGGGGAGCTGTTTTTT CASSYLGYGELFF
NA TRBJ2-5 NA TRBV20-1 TGCAGTGCTAGAGAGGGCCAAGAGACCCAGTACTTC CSAREGQETQYF